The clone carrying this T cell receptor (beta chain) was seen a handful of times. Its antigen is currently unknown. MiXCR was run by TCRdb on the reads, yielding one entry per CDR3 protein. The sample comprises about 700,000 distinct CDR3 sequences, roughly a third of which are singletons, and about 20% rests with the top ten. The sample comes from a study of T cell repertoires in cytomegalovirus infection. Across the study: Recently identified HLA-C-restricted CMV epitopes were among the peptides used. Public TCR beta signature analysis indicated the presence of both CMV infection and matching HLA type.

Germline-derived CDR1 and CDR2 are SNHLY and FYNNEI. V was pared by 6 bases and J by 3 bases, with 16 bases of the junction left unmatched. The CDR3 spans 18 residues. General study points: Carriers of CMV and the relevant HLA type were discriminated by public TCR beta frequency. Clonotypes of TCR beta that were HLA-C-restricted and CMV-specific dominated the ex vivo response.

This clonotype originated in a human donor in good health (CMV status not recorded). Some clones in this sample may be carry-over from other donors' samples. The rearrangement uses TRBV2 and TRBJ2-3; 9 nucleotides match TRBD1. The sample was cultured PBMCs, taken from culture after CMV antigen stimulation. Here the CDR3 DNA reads TGTGCCAGCAGACCACCCGGACAGGGGATTCGTTCGACAGATACGCAGTATTTT. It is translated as CASRPPGQGIRSTDTQYF.